This T cell receptor beta chain was sequenced for a study of blood T cells in healthy people across ages. Alongside a J-beta primer mix, a sample-barcoded 5' primer served in a second PCR lasting roughly 7 to 12 cycles. The authors tagged each cDNA molecule using a template-switch adaptor with 12 random nucleotides. TCRdb re-derived calls from the 5' RACE reads in MiXCR, one entry per CDR3 protein. The data hold nearly 800,000 distinct CDR3 sequences, with approximately 25% observed a single time. A minimum of 6 micrograms of total RNA was extracted per sample. Trimming removed 5 bases from V and 0 bases from J, with 17 bases in between. Per the germline V gene, CDR1 is LNHDA and CDR2 is SQIVND (reference sequence). The CDR3 runs to 16 residues. These sequences were also reported in another study, on T cells of mothers and their children. This second study says: The overlap seen between related mothers and children slightly exceeded that of unrelated pairs, though not significantly.

The origin of this receptor is a boy between 10 and 17 years old in good health. Sequenced input: blood. This chain joins TRBV19 and TRBJ2-7, with D perhaps TRBD1 (6 bases). The DNA for the CDR3 is TGTGCCAGTAGTCTGATGTCCGGGACATTCTCCTACGAGCAGTACTTC. It translates to CASSLMSGTFSYEQYF.